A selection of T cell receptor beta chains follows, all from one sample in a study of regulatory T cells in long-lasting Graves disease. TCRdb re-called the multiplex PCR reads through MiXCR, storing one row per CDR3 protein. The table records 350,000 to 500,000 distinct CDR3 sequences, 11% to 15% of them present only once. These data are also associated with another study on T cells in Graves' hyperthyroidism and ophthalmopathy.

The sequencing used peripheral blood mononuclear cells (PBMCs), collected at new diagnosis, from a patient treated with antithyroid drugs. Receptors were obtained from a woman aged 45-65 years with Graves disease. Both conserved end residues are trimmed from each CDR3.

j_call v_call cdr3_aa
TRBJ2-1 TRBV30 AWSVSFVHEQF
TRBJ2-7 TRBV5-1 ASSLGLAGVYGQY
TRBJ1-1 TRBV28 ASSLFDYGEGNTEAF
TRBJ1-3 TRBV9 ASSVNGHSGNTIY
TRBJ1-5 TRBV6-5 ASSYCGQGEDCNQPQH
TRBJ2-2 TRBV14 ASSQDFGLALNTGELF
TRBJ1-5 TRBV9 ASSGTGGLNQPQH
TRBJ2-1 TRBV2 ASIRSSYNEQF
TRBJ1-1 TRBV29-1 SVGRGDTEAF
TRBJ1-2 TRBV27 ASSDGPHYGYT
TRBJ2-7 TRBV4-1 ASSQETGLQY
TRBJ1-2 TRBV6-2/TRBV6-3 ASSYSAGPINYGYT
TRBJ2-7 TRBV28 ASSLDRNYEQY
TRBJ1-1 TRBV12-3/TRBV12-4 ASRGIGTTEAF
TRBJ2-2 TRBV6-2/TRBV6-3 ASSYLSPTQSGELF
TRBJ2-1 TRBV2 ASSDAGGKAYEQF
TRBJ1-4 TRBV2 ASGGYEKLF
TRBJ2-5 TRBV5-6 ASSFGLAGGPETQY
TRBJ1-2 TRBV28 ASSFDINYGYT
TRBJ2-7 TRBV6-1 ASSEPEALYQY
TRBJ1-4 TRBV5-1 ASSDEQGSGEKLF
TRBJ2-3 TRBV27 ASSLLSASTDTQY
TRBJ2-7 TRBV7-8 ASSLGGLAGSSYEQY
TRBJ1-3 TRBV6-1 ASSESWSGNTIY
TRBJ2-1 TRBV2 ASSRAGAYNEQF
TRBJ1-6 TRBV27 ASSSDRDGFSPLH
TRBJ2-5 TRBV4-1 ASSQDRWGETQY
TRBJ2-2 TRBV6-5 ASSYNRGNTGELF
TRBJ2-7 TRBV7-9 ASSSGRGQAYEQY
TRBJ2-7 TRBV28 ASASIALSYEQY
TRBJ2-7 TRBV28 ASSLEGTSGSYEQY
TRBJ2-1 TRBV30 AWSAVGLAGDYEQF
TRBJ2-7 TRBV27 ASRRGGSSYEQY